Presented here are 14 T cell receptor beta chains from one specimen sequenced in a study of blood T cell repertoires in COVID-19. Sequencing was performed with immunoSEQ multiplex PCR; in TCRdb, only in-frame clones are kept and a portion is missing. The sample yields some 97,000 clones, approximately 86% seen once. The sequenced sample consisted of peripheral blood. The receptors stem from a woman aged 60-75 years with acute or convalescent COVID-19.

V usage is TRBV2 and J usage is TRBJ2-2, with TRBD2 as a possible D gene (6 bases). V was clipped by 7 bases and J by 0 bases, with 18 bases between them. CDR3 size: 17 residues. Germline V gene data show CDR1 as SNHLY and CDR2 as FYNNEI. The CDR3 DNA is TGTGCCAGCAACGAGCTTAGCGGAACCTCGAACACCGGGGAGCTGTTTTTT. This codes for CASNELSGTSNTGELFF.

DNA of the CDR3: TGTGCCAGCAGCCCCGGGGGATTGAACACTGAAGCTTTCTTT. It encodes CASSPGGLNTEAFF. J is TRBJ1-1 and V is TRBV5-4; D is possibly TRBD1 (5 bases). There are 14 residues in the CDR3. With 4 bases removed from V and 0 bases from J, the gap between germline ends came to 10 bases. CDR1 and CDR2 (germline): SGHNT, YYREEE (reference sequence).

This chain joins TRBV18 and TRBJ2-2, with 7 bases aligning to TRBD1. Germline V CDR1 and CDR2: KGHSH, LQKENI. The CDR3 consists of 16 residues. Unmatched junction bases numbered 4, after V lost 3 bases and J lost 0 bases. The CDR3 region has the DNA TGTGCCAGCTCACCCGGACAGGCCGCGAACACCGGGGAGCTGTTTTTT. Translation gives CASSPGQAANTGELFF.

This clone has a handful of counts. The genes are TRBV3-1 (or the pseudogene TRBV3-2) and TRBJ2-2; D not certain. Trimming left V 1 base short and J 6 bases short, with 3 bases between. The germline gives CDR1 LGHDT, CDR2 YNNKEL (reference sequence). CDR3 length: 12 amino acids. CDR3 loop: CASSQVAGELFF. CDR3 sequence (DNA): TGTGCCAGCAGCCAAGTCGCCGGGGAGCTGTTTTTT.

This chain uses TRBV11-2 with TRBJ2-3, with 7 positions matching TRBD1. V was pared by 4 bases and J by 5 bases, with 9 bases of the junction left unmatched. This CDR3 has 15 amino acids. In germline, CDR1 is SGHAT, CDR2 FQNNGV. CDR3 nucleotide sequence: TGTGCCAGCAGCTCCGTTCAGGGACAGATAGATACGCAGTATTTT. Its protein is CASSSVQGQIDTQYF.

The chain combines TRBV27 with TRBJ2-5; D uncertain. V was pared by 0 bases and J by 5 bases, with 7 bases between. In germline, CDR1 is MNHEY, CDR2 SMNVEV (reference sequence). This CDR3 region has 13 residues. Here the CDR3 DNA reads TGTGCCAGCAGTTTATCCGGGTTGGAGACCCAGTACTTC. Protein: CASSLSGLETQYF.

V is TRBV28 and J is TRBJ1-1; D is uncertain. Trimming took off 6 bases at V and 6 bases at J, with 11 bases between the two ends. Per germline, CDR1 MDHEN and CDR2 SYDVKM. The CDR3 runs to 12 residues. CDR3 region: CASRRLVAEAFF. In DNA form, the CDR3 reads TGTGCCAGCAGACGACTTGTCGCTGAAGCTTTCTTT.

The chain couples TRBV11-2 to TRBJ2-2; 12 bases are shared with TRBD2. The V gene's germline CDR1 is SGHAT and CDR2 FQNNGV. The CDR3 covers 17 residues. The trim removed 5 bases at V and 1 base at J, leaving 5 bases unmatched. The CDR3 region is CASSRLLAGGNTGELFF. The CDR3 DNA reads TGTGCCAGCAGCCGACTACTAGCGGGAGGGAACACCGGGGAGCTGTTTTTT.

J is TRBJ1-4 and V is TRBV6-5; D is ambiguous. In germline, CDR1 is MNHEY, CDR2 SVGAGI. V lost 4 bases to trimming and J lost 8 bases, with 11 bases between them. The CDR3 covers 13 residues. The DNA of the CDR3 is TGTGCCAGCAGTTTTGGTGGCGGAGAAAAACTGTTTTTT. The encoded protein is CASSFGGGEKLFF.

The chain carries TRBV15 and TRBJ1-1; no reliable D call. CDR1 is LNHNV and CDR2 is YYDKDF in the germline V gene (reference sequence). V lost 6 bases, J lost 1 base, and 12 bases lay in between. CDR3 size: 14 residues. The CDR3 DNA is TGTGCCACCAGTCTATCTCCCCGGAACACTGAAGCTTTCTTT. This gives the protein CATSLSPRNTEAFF.

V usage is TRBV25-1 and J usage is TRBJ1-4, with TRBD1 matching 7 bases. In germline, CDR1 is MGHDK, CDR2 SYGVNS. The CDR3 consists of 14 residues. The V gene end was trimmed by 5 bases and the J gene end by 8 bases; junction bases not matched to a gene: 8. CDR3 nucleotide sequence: TGTGCCAGCAGTTTCAGGGGGAGCAGGGAAAAACTGTTTTTT. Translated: CASSFRGSREKLFF.

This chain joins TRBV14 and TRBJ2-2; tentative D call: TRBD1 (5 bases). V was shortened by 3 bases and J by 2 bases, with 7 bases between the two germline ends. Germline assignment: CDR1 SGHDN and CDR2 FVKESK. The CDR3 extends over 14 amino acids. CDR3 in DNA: TGTGCCAGCAGCCAGGACATAAACACCGGGGAGCTGTTTTTT. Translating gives CASSQDINTGELFF.

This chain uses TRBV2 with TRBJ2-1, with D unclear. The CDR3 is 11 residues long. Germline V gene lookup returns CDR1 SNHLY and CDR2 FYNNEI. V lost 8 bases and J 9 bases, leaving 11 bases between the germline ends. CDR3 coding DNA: TGTGCCAGCGTTGCCGGAGCTGAGCAGTTCTTC. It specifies CASVAGAEQFF.

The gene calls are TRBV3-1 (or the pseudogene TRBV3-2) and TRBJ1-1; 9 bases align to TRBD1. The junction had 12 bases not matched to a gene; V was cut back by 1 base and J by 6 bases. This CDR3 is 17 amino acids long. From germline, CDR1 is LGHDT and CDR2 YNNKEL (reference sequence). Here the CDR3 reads CASSQGPGTGKLAEAFF. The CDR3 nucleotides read TGTGCCAGCAGCCAAGGACCTGGGACAGGGAAACTCGCTGAAGCTTTCTTT.